This T cell receptor (beta chain) is from a study of blood T cells in healthy people across ages. This clonotype appeared many times. A sample-barcoded 5' primer and a J-beta primer mix were used in a second PCR of roughly 7 to 11 cycles. TCRdb analysed the 5' RACE reads with MiXCR anew, one entry per CDR3 protein. In the table there are some 550,000 distinct CDR3 sequences, roughly 48% of which are singletons. Between the trimmed V and J ends, which lost 5 bases and 4 bases, there was a span of 20 bases. This CDR3 comprises 16 residues. CDR1 MNHEY and CDR2 SVGAGI come from the germline V gene. The sequence was obtained from an elderly man in good health. The rearrangement joins TRBV6-5 to TRBJ1-1; no definite D call. The sequencing sample was made of blood. The CDR3 is CASSRDTRMAVTEAFF. The CDR3 coding sequence is TGTGCCAGCAGTCGTGATACACGGATGGCAGTCACTGAAGCTTTCTTT.